The 11 T cell receptor beta chains in this list originate from one sample, sequenced in a study of blood T cells in healthy people across ages. For the second PCR, which ran for about 6 to 11 cycles, a sample-barcoded 5' primer and a J-beta primer mix were used. TCRdb called the 5' RACE reads again in MiXCR, with one record for every CDR3 protein. The sample consists of around 900,000 distinct CDR3 sequences, more than 25% of them appearing once. Specimen: blood. The receptors were sampled from a woman older than 75 in good health.

This clonotype showed up many times. The rearrangement links TRBV6-1 to TRBJ2-4, with D tentatively TRBD1 or TRBD2 (5 bases each). CDR1 MNHNS and CDR2 SASEGT come from the germline V gene. There are 14 residues in the CDR3. V was clipped by 6 bases and J by 7 bases, with 16 bases between them. The CDR3 loop reads CASRARDPPNIQYF. The CDR3, as DNA: TGTGCCAGCAGGGCTCGGGACCCCCCGAACATTCAGTACTTC.

Note on this clonotype: One end of the junction fails to match germline, which may point to a read error. This CDR3 reads CASSDPPGRETQFF. CDR3 nucleotides: TGTGCCAGCAGTGATCCCCCAGGGAGAGAGACCCAGTTTTTC. This rearrangement joins TRBV25-1 to TRBJ2-1; D tentatively reads TRBD1 or TRBD2 (5 bases each). The CDR3 covers 14 residues. Germline assignment: CDR1 MGHDK and CDR2 SYGVNS.

The genes are TRBV18 and TRBJ1-2, with D unresolved. V was shortened by 0 bases and J by 3 bases, with 14 bases between the two germline ends. Per the germline V gene, CDR1 is KGHSH and CDR2 is LQKENI. The CDR3 extends over 16 amino acids. The CDR3 bases are TGTGCCAGCTCACCACCGGTCAGGTGGGGAGACTATGGCTACACCTTC. It encodes CASSPPVRWGDYGYTF.

Ten or more counts support this clonotype. DNA for the CDR3: TGTGCCAGCAGCTCTGACAGTGATACGCAGTATTTT. Its translation: CASSSDSDTQYF. This rearrangement joins TRBV9 to TRBJ2-3, with D perhaps matching TRBD1 (5 bases). V was shortened by 4 bases and J by 6 bases, with 9 bases between the two germline ends. This CDR3 contains 12 residues. Germline-derived CDR1 and CDR2 are SGDLS and YYNGEE.

This clonotype showed up many times. The V and J genes are TRBV7-9 and TRBJ1-2; maybe TRBD1 (6 bases). Trimming left V 5 bases short and J 0 bases short, with 10 bases between. Germline V gene sequence: CDR1 SEHNR, CDR2 FQNEAQ (reference sequence). The length of the CDR3 is 14 residues. For the CDR3, the DNA is TGTGCCAGCAGCCGGGACACCGCTAACTATGGCTACACCTTC. Its protein product is CASSRDTANYGYTF. Complete variable domain (other parts from reference TRBV7-9 and TRBJ1-2): DTGVSQNPRHKITKRGQNVTFRCDPISEHNRLYWYRQTLGQGPEFLTYFQNEAQLEKSRLLSDRFSAERPKGSFSTLEIQRTEQGDSAMYLCASSRDTANYGYTFGSGTRLTVV.

DNA of the CDR3: TGTGCCAGCAGCCCGGGGGATCCCAGGGGGGGGACTGAAGCTTTCTTT. This translates into CASSPGDPRGGTEAFF. This chain uses TRBV2 with TRBJ1-1; 7 bases line up with TRBD1. This CDR3 contains 16 residues. The V gene end was trimmed by 6 bases and the J gene end by 5 bases; junction bases not matched to a gene: 15. Germline CDR1 SNHLY, CDR2 FYNNEI.

At least ten counts were recorded for this clonotype. The chain links TRBV7-9 to TRBJ2-7; TRBD1 matches 11 bases. Unmatched junction bases numbered 3, after V lost 0 bases and J lost 5 bases. This CDR3 spans 15 amino acids. Germline V gene lookup returns CDR1 SEHNR and CDR2 FQNEAQ (reference sequence). The CDR3 protein is CASSLAGQGANEQYF. CDR3 sequence (DNA): TGTGCCAGCAGCTTAGCCGGACAGGGGGCAAACGAGCAGTACTTC.

In the case of this clonotype: A much larger clone sits a single nucleotide away, making a read error possible. This sequence joins TRBV11-2 and TRBJ2-1; D is possibly TRBD1 (6 bases). The DNA matches TRBJ2-7 better at its end, which makes the J call doubtful. This CDR3 is 18 amino acids long. CDR1 and CDR2 (germline): SGHAT, FQNNGV. The CDR3 coding sequence is TGTGCCAGCAGCCCCCGGATGGGGGCGGATTGGTCCTACAATGAGCAGTACTTC. Its translation: CASSPRMGADWSYNEQYF.

This clonotype was detected ten times or more. The chain couples TRBV4-2 to TRBJ2-3; D is perhaps TRBD2 (5 bases). The V and J ends lost 6 bases and 3 bases respectively, with 10 bases between them. The V gene's germline CDR1 is LGHNA and CDR2 YNFKEQ. The CDR3 loop spans 13 amino acids. This CDR3 reads CASSRTGTDTQYF. The CDR3 nucleotides are TGTGCCAGCAGTAGGACTGGAACAGATACGCAGTATTTT.

This clonotype came up a few times. This sequence joins TRBV24-1 and TRBJ2-3; 13 bases are shared with TRBD2. The CDR3 loop spans 17 amino acids. The J segment lost 5 bases and the V segment lost 3 bases, leaving 7 bases of the junction unmatched. From germline, CDR1 is KGHDR and CDR2 SFDVKD. The CDR3 DNA sequence: TGTGCCACCAGTGATCTAGGACTAGCGGGGGCCGTAGATACGCAGTATTTT. This sequence encodes CATSDLGLAGAVDTQYF.

CDR3 coding DNA: TGTGCCAGCAGCCATGTCTCGAACACTGAAGCTTTCTTT. Its translation: CASSHVSNTEAFF. J is TRBJ1-1 and V is TRBV7-9; D remains unclear. The length of the CDR3 is 13 residues. V dropped 5 bases and J dropped 1 base, with 8 bases sitting between them. Germline V lookup: CDR1 SEHNR, CDR2 FQNEAQ (reference sequence).